This T cell receptor (beta chain) was retrieved from a study of graft-versus-host responses after intestinal transplantation. Study details: Grafts that recipients had were multivisceral, liver-intestinal, or isolated intestinal transplants. Anti-thymocyte globulin was used for induction in all recipients, who then took tacrolimus and steroids for approximately 3 years.

With 3 bases removed from V and 4 bases from J, the gap between germline ends came to 15 bases. Germline CDR1 ENHRY, CDR2 SYGVKD. The CDR3 covers 15 residues. Method: immunoSEQ multiplex PCR; TCRdb's copy keeps in-frame clones and lacks some. This sample has over 45,000 clones, with about 90% found just once. To note about this clone: Its antigen is not identified.

Overall study findings and caveats: Analysis identified GvH clones in recipient marrow, with some appearing first in ileum or blood. Early post-transplant falls in HvG clones accompanied the peak levels of circulating GvH clones.

Material: PBMCs, obtained 26 days after transplant. The clonotype originates from a human patient who received an intestinal transplant, so some T cells may come from the graft donor. The chain uses TRBV10-3 and TRBJ1-2, with D maybe TRBD1 (6 bases). The CDR3 loop reads CAISDPGAPGYGYTF. Written as DNA, the CDR3 is TGTGCCATCAGTGATCCAGGGGCGCCGGGCTATGGCTACACCTTC.